These T cell receptor beta chains were read from a single sample in a study of regulatory T cells in long-lasting Graves disease. TCRdb fed the multiplex PCR reads into MiXCR, producing one record per CDR3 protein. Of fewer than 500,000 distinct CDR3 sequences listed, 15% to 20% are singletons. These data are also associated with another study on T cells in Graves' hyperthyroidism and ophthalmopathy.

Material: peripheral blood mononuclear cells (PBMCs), obtained at new diagnosis, from a patient treated with antithyroid drugs. The receptors derive from a man between 35 and 55 years old with Graves disease. CDR3s include the opening cysteine and the closing phenylalanine or tryptophan. The D gene is left open where the match is weak. Clone size is stated in some rows and not others, as once, few, many or a class when expanded.

>TRBV11-1|17|many|TRBJ2-4|TRBD2
TGTGCCAGCAGTATCTCTAGCGGGTCCCTAACCAAAAACATTCAGTACTTC
CASSISSGSLTKNIQYF
>TRBV6-5|14|NA|TRBJ2-7|NA
TGTGCCAGCAGTTCGCCCCAGGGGGGATACGAGCAGTACTTC
CASSSPQGGYEQYF
>TRBV3-1|15|many|TRBJ2-2|NA
TGTGCCAGCAGCCAAGATCGTACATACACCGGGGAGCTGTTTTTT
CASSQDRTYTGELFF
>TRBV7-8|16|few|TRBJ1-5|NA
TGTGCCAGCAGCCGCGAGACAGCCTATAGCAATCAGCCCCAGCATTTT
CASSRETAYSNQPQHF
>TRBV7-9|15|NA|TRBJ1-4|NA
TGTGCCAGCACCGACGGAGGACGCCGAAATGAAAAACTGTTTTTT
CASTDGGRRNEKLFF
>TRBV28|13|many|TRBJ2-7|NA
TGTGCCAGCACTACTTCCGGGGTTTACGAGCAGTACTTC
CASTTSGVYEQYF
>TRBV29-1|10|few|TRBJ2-1|NA
TGCAGCGTTGGAGGGAATGAGCAGTTCTTC
CSVGGNEQFF
>TRBV29-1|11|few|TRBJ2-3|TRBD1
TGCAGCGTTCGGGGACAGGGGGCGCAGTATTTT
CSVRGQGAQYF
>TRBV28|13|many|TRBJ2-7|NA
TGTGCCAGCAGCTTAGGGTACTCCTACGAGCAGTACTTC
CASSLGYSYEQYF
>TRBV24-1|14|NA|TRBJ2-3|TRBD2
TGTGCCACCAGTGATTTGGGGGGGGCAGATACGCAGTATTTT
CATSDLGGADTQYF
>TRBV28|14|many|TRBJ2-5|TRBD2
TGTGCCAGCAGGTTGAGGGAGGGCCAAGAGACCCAGTACTTC
CASRLREGQETQYF
>TRBV29-1|12|many|TRBJ2-4|NA
TGCAGCGTTCTCATAGCCAAAAACATTCAGTACTTC
CSVLIAKNIQYF
>TRBV9|16|NA|TRBJ2-4|NA
TGTGCCAGCAGCGGGGGGGGGCAGCTAGCCAAAAACATTCAGTACTTC
CASSGGGQLAKNIQYF
>TRBV5-1|16|few|TRBJ2-1|TRBD2
TGCGCCAGCAGCCCGGGGGGACTAGCGGGAGTGGATGAGCAGTTCTTC
CASSPGGLAGVDEQFF
>TRBV19|14|NA|TRBJ1-5|NA
TGTGCCAGTAGTATTGCAGGCTCCAATCAGCCCCAGCATTTT
CASSIAGSNQPQHF
>TRBV19|15|NA|TRBJ2-2|NA
TGTGCCAGTAGTATCACCGGGACAATTGTCGGGGAGCTGTTTTTT
CASSITGTIVGELFF
>TRBV6-2/TRBV6-3|14|few|TRBJ2-2|NA
TGTGCCAGCAGTTACTCGGGGGAAACCGGGGAGCTGTTTTTT
CASSYSGETGELFF
>TRBV10-3|12|NA|TRBJ2-1|NA
TGTGCCATCAGTGATCCAATGTGGGGGCAGTTCTTC
CAISDPMWGQFF
>TRBV27|14|NA|TRBJ2-1|NA
TGTGCCAGCAGTCTCTCCGGACTTCACAATGAGCAGTTCTTC
CASSLSGLHNEQFF
>TRBV5-1|17|NA|TRBJ1-6|NA
TGCGCCAGCAGCCCTGGATACCAGGGGAGTAGTAATTCACCCCTCCACTTT
CASSPGYQGSSNSPLHF
>TRBV12-3/TRBV12-4|14|NA|TRBJ2-2|TRBD2
TGTGCCAGCAGTCTAGGACTAGCGGGCGGGGAGCTGTTTTTT
CASSLGLAGGELFF
>TRBV6-1|14|NA|TRBJ2-3|TRBD1
TGTGCCAGCAGTGAAAGGGACAGTTCAGATACGCAGTATTTT
CASSERDSSDTQYF
>TRBV28|13|many|TRBJ2-7|NA
TGTGCCAGCAGTTCTACCACAGGGTCCGAGCAGTACTTC
CASSSTTGSEQYF
>TRBV2|20|NA|TRBJ2-4|TRBD1
TGTGCCAGCAGTGAGGGACCGGGACAGGGGGCCCCCGGGGCCAAAAACATTCAGTACTTC
CASSEGPGQGAPGAKNIQYF
>TRBV12-3/TRBV12-4|11|many|TRBJ2-1|NA
TGTGCCAGTACTCTGGACAATGAGCAGTTCTTC
CASTLDNEQFF
>TRBV20-1|14|NA|TRBJ1-1|NA
TGCAGTGCTAGTAAACAAATCATGAACACTGAAGCTTTCTTT
CSASKQIMNTEAFF
>TRBV5-1|16|NA|TRBJ2-2|TRBD1
TGCGCCAGCAGCACGTCCCGGGACAGGGGCCCCGGGGAGCTGTTTTTT
CASSTSRDRGPGELFF
>TRBV27|12|many|TRBJ1-1|NA
TGTGCCAGCAGTTTATCGGGCAGGGAGGCTTTCTTT
CASSLSGREAFF
>TRBV29-1|15|NA|TRBJ2-1|TRBD2
TGCAGCGGACGGACTAGCGGGAGCTCCTACAATGAGCAGTTCTTC
CSGRTSGSSYNEQFF
>TRBV6-5|15|NA|TRBJ2-1|TRBD1
TGTGCCAGCAGTTCAACCGGGACAGCCTACAATGAGCAGTTCTTC
CASSSTGTAYNEQFF
>TRBV20-1|13|few|TRBJ2-5|NA
TGCAGTGCCGCGAGAACGTACCAAGAGACCCAGTACTTC
CSAARTYQETQYF
>TRBV30|13|many|TRBJ2-3|NA
TGTGCCTGGGGGACCCGGGGCACAGATACGCAGTATTTT
CAWGTRGTDTQYF
>TRBV7-3|14|many|TRBJ2-5|NA
TGTGCCAGCAGCTTATCCCGGGGTCAAGAGACCCAGTACTTC
CASSLSRGQETQYF
>TRBV5-1|16|many|TRBJ1-1|TRBD1
TGCGCCAGCAGCTTGGGCAGAGAGACAGGGGATACTGAAGCTTTCTTT
CASSLGRETGDTEAFF
>TRBV7-6|14|NA|TRBJ2-7|NA
TGTGCCAGCAGCTTAGAGCCGGGAAGGTACGAGCAGTACTTC
CASSLEPGRYEQYF
>TRBV5-6|12|many|TRBJ1-1|NA
TGTGCCAGCAGCTTACGGAACACTGAAGCTTTCTTT
CASSLRNTEAFF
>TRBV5-1|14|many|TRBJ1-1|NA
TGTGCCAGCAGCTTGAGGAGGGGCTGGACTGAAGCTTTCTTT
CASSLRRGWTEAFF
>TRBV19|13|NA|TRBJ1-5|NA
TGTGCCAGTAGTATGGGTAGCAATCAGCCCCAGCATTTT
CASSMGSNQPQHF
>TRBV4-1|15|few|TRBJ2-7|TRBD2
TGCGCCAGCAGCCTACTCAGGGAGCGGGGGCGCGAGCAGTACTTC
CASSLLRERGREQYF
>TRBV28|14|many|TRBJ2-1|TRBD2
TGTGCCAGCAGTTTACTAGCGGGAGCAGTTGGGCAGTTCTTC
CASSLLAGAVGQFF
>TRBV2|15|many|TRBJ1-6|NA
TGTGCCAGCAGTGAATTTGACGGGAGACGTTCACCCCTCCACTTT
CASSEFDGRRSPLHF
>TRBV12-3/TRBV12-4|12|many|TRBJ2-1|NA
TGTGCCAGCACCCGGACCAACAATGAGCAGTTCTTC
CASTRTNNEQFF
>TRBV7-9|12|many|TRBJ2-7|NA
TGTGCCAGCAGCTCAGGGCCCCGGGACGGGTACTTC
CASSSGPRDGYF
>TRBV11-2|16|many|TRBJ2-5|TRBD2
TGTGCCAGCAGCCCCGGGGGGGTACAGGGTTTGGAGACCCAGTACTTC
CASSPGGVQGLETQYF
>TRBV28|11|NA|TRBJ1-5|NA
TGTGCGAGTTATAGCAATCAGCCCAAGCATTTT
CASYSNQPKHF
>TRBV27|14|many|TRBJ1-5|NA
TGTGCCAGCAGTTTATCGTGGTGGGATCAGCCCCAGCATTTT
CASSLSWWDQPQHF
>TRBV27|17|many|TRBJ2-1|TRBD2
TGTGCCAGCAGTATCCGACTAGCGGGAGGCCAGTACAATGAGCAGTTCTTC
CASSIRLAGGQYNEQFF
>TRBV2|13|many|TRBJ2-1|NA
TGTGCCAGCAGTGACGGAGCTTACAATGAGCAGTTCTTC
CASSDGAYNEQFF
>TRBV6-1|15|many|TRBJ1-6|NA
TGTGCCAGCAGCCTACCCACTGGGTTGGGCTCACCCCTCCACTTT
CASSLPTGLGSPLHF
>TRBV20-1|17|NA|TRBJ2-1|TRBD2
TGCAGTGCTAGAGGGACTAGCGGGAGGATTGGGTCCAATGAGCAGTTCTTC
CSARGTSGRIGSNEQFF
>TRBV30|12|NA|TRBJ1-1|NA
TGTGCCTGGGATCAGGGGCGGTCTGAAGCTTTCTTT
CAWDQGRSEAFF
>TRBV9|15|NA|TRBJ2-7|NA
TGTGCCAGCAGCCTATTCGGACAGAGCTCCTACGAGCAGTACTTC
CASSLFGQSSYEQYF
>TRBV6-2/TRBV6-3|14|few|TRBJ1-1|NA
TGTGCCAGCACCCTCCGCGGGGAGGCCACTGAAGCTTTCTTT
CASTLRGEATEAFF
>TRBV9|12|few|TRBJ2-2|NA
TGTGCCAGCAGCGTTAGGTCCGGGGAGCTGTTTTTT
CASSVRSGELFF
>TRBV20-1|16|NA|TRBJ2-5|TRBD2
TGCAGTGCTCAGACTCTACTAGCGGGAGGGCCGGAGACCCAGTACTTC
CSAQTLLAGGPETQYF
>TRBV2|15|many|TRBJ2-1|NA
TGTGCCAGCAGTTCGTTGGACCGGGTATTAGGTGAGCAGTTCTTC
CASSSLDRVLGEQFF
>TRBV27|17|NA|TRBJ1-2|NA
TGTGCCAGCAGTTTATGGTCTACGGGACCACAAAACTATGGCTACACCTTC
CASSLWSTGPQNYGYTF